The TCR beta chain under discussion was sequenced for a study of T cells in Graves' hyperthyroidism and ophthalmopathy. This clonotype turned up a few times. What was amplified from RNA transcripts were TCR beta CDR3 regions. HTBI primers drove first-round RT-PCR of the TCR CDR3. TCRdb reprocessed the multiplex PCR reads via MiXCR and lists one record per CDR3 protein. The table records about 620,000 distinct CDR3 sequences, 16% of them present only once. The sequence derives from a woman in her twenties or thirties with Graves' hyperthyroidism. The sequenced sample consisted of blood.

The CDR3 protein is CASSWQPSTDTQYF. The CDR3 nucleotides read TGTGCCAGCAGCTGGCAGCCTAGCACAGATACGCAGTATTTT. The V gene is TRBV5-5, the J gene TRBJ2-3; no clear D. The CDR3 consists of 14 residues. Deletions cut 3 bases from V and 0 bases from J, with 8 bases between. From germline, CDR1 is SGHKS and CDR2 YYEKEE (reference sequence).